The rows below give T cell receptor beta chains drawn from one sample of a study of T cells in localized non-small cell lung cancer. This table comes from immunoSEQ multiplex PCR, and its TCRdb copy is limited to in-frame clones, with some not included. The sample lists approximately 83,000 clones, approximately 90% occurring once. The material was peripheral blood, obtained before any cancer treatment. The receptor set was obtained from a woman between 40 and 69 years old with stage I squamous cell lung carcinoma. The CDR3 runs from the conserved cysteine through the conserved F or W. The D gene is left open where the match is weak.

TGTGCCAGCAGCTCCCCGATGGACAGGGGTCCCTACAATGAGCAGTTCTTC,CASSSPMDRGPYNEQFF,TRBJ2-1,TRBD1,TRBV11-2
TGCGCCAGCAGGATATCCTCGGACAGGGCCTACAATGAGCAGTTCTTC,CASRISSDRAYNEQFF,TRBJ2-1,TRBD1,TRBV5-1
TGTGCCAGTAGTATCGGCCAGGGGGGAAATTCACCCCTCCACTTT,CASSIGQGGNSPLHF,TRBJ1-6,TRBD1,TRBV19
TGCAGCGGGTGGACAGGGGTGAGCACTGAAGCTTTCTTT,CSGWTGVSTEAFF,TRBJ1-1,TRBD1,TRBV29-1
TGTGCTAGCAGCTTTCCTGTGGCGGGGAGCTCCTACGAGCAGTACTTC,CASSFPVAGSSYEQYF,TRBJ2-7,.,TRBV7-7
TGCAGTGCTAGCGAAGGGGGCGAGCAGTACTTC,CSASEGGEQYF,TRBJ2-7,.,TRBV20-1
TGTGCCAGCAGTTACTCAGGGGCGAACACTGAAGCTTTCTTT,CASSYSGANTEAFF,TRBJ1-1,.,TRBV6-5
TGCGCCAGCAGCTTGGAGAATGAAAAACTGTTTTTT,CASSLENEKLFF,TRBJ1-4,.,TRBV5-1
TGTGCCAGCAGGGTGGGACAGGGGGCGTACGAGCAGTACTTC,CASRVGQGAYEQYF,TRBJ2-7,TRBD1,TRBV5-6
TGCGCCAGCAGCTTGACAGGATCGGAGACCCAGTACTTC,CASSLTGSETQYF,TRBJ2-5,.,TRBV5-1
TGCGCCAGCACCTCAACTAGCGGAGGAGAGACCCAGTACTTC,CASTSTSGGETQYF,TRBJ2-5,TRBD2,TRBV5-1